A single sample gave rise to the 29 T cell receptor beta chains below, sequenced in a study of CD8+CD57+ T cells in acquired aplastic anemia. Previously, flow cytometry had revealed CD8+CD57+ cell expansion in the patients chosen for sequencing. Using genomic DNA as the template, TCR beta VDJ and CDR3 profiling was carried out. TCRdb reprocessed the reads via MiXCR and lists one record per CDR3 protein. The sample lists about 220,000 distinct CDR3 sequences, approximately 50% occurring once. The sample taken for sequencing was sorted CD4+, CD8+, or CD8+CD57+ T cells (not recorded which) from PBMCs. The receptors come from a human donor with aplastic anemia.

At least ten counts were recorded for this clonotype. The V gene is TRBV4-3, the J gene TRBJ1-4, with D perhaps matching TRBD1 (5 bases). V was shortened by 0 bases and J by 10 bases, with 12 bases between the two germline ends. Germline loops: CDR1 LGHNA, CDR2 YSLEER. The CDR3 runs to 14 residues. The CDR3 loop reads CASSQEAGPPKLFF. In DNA form, the CDR3 reads TGCGCCAGCAGCCAAGAAGCGGGACCTCCAAAACTGTTTTTT.

About this clonotype: Its ends do not fully match the called genes, so a read error is possible. The V gene is TRBV7-2, the J gene TRBJ2-5; possible D gene TRBD2, 6 bases. This CDR3 is built from 12 residues. Per germline, CDR1 SGHTA and CDR2 FQGNSA. CDR3 in amino acids: CASSLVRETQHF. The CDR3 DNA is TGTGCCAGCAGCTTAGTTCGGGAGACCCAGCACTTC.

This clonotype came up once. CDR3 DNA sequence: TGCAGTGCTAGAGATCAGAAGACTAGCGGGGGTTACAATGGCTACACCTTC. This gives the protein CSARDQKTSGGYNGYTF. V usage is TRBV20-1 and J usage is TRBJ1-2; D is possibly TRBD1 (5 bases). The CDR3 sequence is 17 residues long. CDR1 is DFQATT and CDR2 is SNEGSKA in the germline V gene (reference sequence). V dropped 0 bases and J dropped 6 bases, with 23 bases sitting between them.

This clonotype showed up just once. The V call is TRBV7-9, the J call TRBJ2-7, with 12 bases aligning to TRBD1. In germline, CDR1 is SEHNR, CDR2 FQNEAQ (reference sequence). This CDR3 has 16 residues. The V segment lost 5 bases and the J segment 2 bases; nucleotides outside the gene matches: 7. CDR3 nucleotide sequence: TGTGCCAGCAGCGAATTGGGACAGGGGGCCACCTACGAGCAGTACTTC. This encodes CASSELGQGATYEQYF.

This clonotype was seen many times. The V gene is TRBV11-2, the J gene TRBJ2-7; the match to TRBD2 covers 11 bases. This CDR3 has 14 amino acids. The V and J ends lost 6 bases and 5 bases, in that order; junction bases with no gene match: 6. Per the germline V gene, CDR1 is SGHAT and CDR2 is FQNNGV. CDR3 loop: CASSTLAGGDEQYF. The DNA of the CDR3 is TGTGCCAGCAGTACGTTAGCGGGAGGGGACGAGCAGTACTTC.

In DNA form, the CDR3 reads TGTGCCACCCTAAGGACTAGCGGGGGGACGGGGGATGAGCAGTTCTTC. It codes for CATLRTSGGTGDEQFF. The V call is TRBV6-1, the J call TRBJ2-1, with TRBD2 identical over 14 bases. Trimming removed 10 bases from V and 8 bases from J; junction bases left unmatched: 13. Germline assignment: CDR1 MNHNS and CDR2 SASEGT. The CDR3 has 16 amino acids.

For the CDR3, the DNA is TGTGCCATCAGTGAGTCGGGGAGGTATTCGCGTCCTAACTATGGCTACACCTTC. It specifies CAISESGRYSRPNYGYTF. V gene TRBV10-3 combines with J gene TRBJ1-2, with no clear D. This CDR3 region has 18 residues. V dropped 0 bases and J dropped 0 bases, with 17 bases sitting between them. Germline values: CDR1 ENHRY, CDR2 SYGVKD.

This clonotype was seen at least ten times. The gene calls are TRBV4-2 and TRBJ1-1; D remains unclear. The CDR3 runs 14 residues. Germline V gene lookup returns CDR1 LGHNA and CDR2 YNFKEQ. Between the trimmed V and J ends, which lost 0 bases and 6 bases, there was a span of 11 bases. The CDR3 DNA reads as TGTGCCAGCAGCCAAGAAACAATAGGCGCTGAAGCTTTCTTT. This gives the protein CASSQETIGAEAFF.

Only a few counts were recorded for this clonotype. This chain connects TRBV28 to TRBJ1-2; D remains ambiguous. V dropped 2 bases and J dropped 6 bases, with 4 bases sitting between them. Per the germline V gene, CDR1 is MDHEN and CDR2 is SYDVKM. The CDR3 covers 11 residues. CDR3 sequence (DNA): TGTGCCAGCAGTTTACTGGATGGCTACACCTTC. Protein: CASSLLDGYTF.

The chain carries TRBV15 and TRBJ1-5; no reliable D call. CDR1 LNHNV and CDR2 YYDKDF come from the germline V gene (reference sequence). Trimming stripped 0 bases from V and 4 bases from J, with 10 bases between. The CDR3 runs to 15 residues. The CDR3 reads CATSRDRTENQPQHF. The CDR3 nucleotides are TGTGCCACCAGCAGAGATCGGACGGAGAATCAGCCCCAGCATTTT. The whole variable domain, remainder taken from reference TRBV15 and TRBJ1-5, is DAMVIQNPRYQVTQFGKPVTLSCSQTLNHNVMYWYQQKSSQAPKLLFHYYDKDFNNEADTPDNFQSRRPNTSFCFLDIRSPGLGDTAMYLCATSRDRTENQPQHFGDGTRLSIL.

In regard to this clonotype: No conserved phenylalanine or tryptophan is present at the end of the CDR3, so a read error is the likely explanation. This chain links TRBV7-8 with TRBJ2-2, with D uncertain. Deletions cut 1 base from V and 6 bases from J, with 6 bases between. The CDR3 totals 13 residues. Germline-derived CDR1 and CDR2 are SGHVS and FQNEAQ. The CDR3 loop reads CASSLVGAGELFS. The CDR3 bases are TGTGCCAGCAGCTTAGTCGGCGCCGGGGAGCTGTTTTCT.

The genes are TRBV2 and TRBJ2-7, with a weak D call TRBD2 (5 bases). Trimming stripped 5 bases from V and 2 bases from J, with 22 bases between. The CDR3 covers 17 residues. Germline assignment: CDR1 SNHLY and CDR2 FYNNEI. CDR3 coding DNA: TGTGCCAGCAGTCTCCCAACACTAGGGCGGAGGACCTACGAGCAGTACTTC. This encodes CASSLPTLGRRTYEQYF.

This clonotype was picked up many times. V and J are TRBV9 and TRBJ1-2, with TRBD1 matching over 12 bases. CDR3 length equals 16 residues. V shed 3 bases and J 5 bases; nucleotides not matched to a gene: 8. Germline CDR1 SGDLS, CDR2 YYNGEE. CDR3 nucleotide sequence: TGTGCCAGCAGCGCGGGACAGGGGGCGTATTCTTATGGCTACACCTTC. Its protein product is CASSAGQGAYSYGYTF.

Worth noting for this clonotype: A read error may be the cause here, since a much bigger clone is one base away. The chain joins TRBV6-2 or TRBV6-3 to TRBJ1-5; possible D gene TRBD1, 5 bases. The CDR3 is made up of 12 amino acids. CDR1 is MNHEY and CDR2 is SVGEGT in the germline V gene. The CDR3 region is CASTYRNQPRHF. DNA of the CDR3: TGTGCCAGCACCTACAGGAATCAGCCCCGGCATTTT.

This clonotype was detected ten times or more. The gene calls are TRBV4-1 and TRBJ2-1; 13 bases map to TRBD2. J gave up 8 bases and V 3 bases, and 4 bases lay outside the gene matches. Germline-derived CDR1 and CDR2 are MGHRA and YSYEKL. There are 15 residues in the CDR3. CDR3 bases: TGCGCCAGCAGCCACCGGACTAGCGGGAGCGATGAGCAGTTCTTC. Its translation: CASSHRTSGSDEQFF.

As regards this clonotype: At one boundary the junction diverges from the germline segment, which might be a read error. V is TRBV10-3 and J is TRBJ2-7; D call uncertain. CDR1 and CDR2 from the germline V gene are ENHRY and SYGVKD. The CDR3 has 13 residues. The CDR3 sequence: CASSDARLTQQYF. The CDR3 nucleotides are TGTGCCAGCAGTGACGCCCGTTTAACACAGCAGTACTTC.

Turning to this clonotype: A much larger clone is a single base away; this may be a read error. This chain joins TRBV12-3 or TRBV12-4 and TRBJ1-3; perhaps TRBD1 as D (5 bases). CDR3 length: 17 amino acids. The chain's CDR3 is CACSFHPGRLSGNTIYF. For the CDR3, the DNA is TGTGCCTGCAGTTTCCACCCGGGACGGCTCTCTGGAAACACCATATATTTT.

This chain joins TRBV19 and TRBJ2-7; 9 positions match TRBD1. Germline V gives CDR1 LNHDA, CDR2 SQIVND (reference sequence). The CDR3 length is 14 residues. J lost 1 base, V lost 4 bases, and 2 bases had no gene match. CDR3 bases: TGTGCCAGTAGTAGGGACAGGGAGTCCTACGAGCAGTACTTC. This codes for CASSRDRESYEQYF.

This clonotype has at least ten counts. This rearrangement joins TRBV2 to TRBJ1-1, with 7 bases matching TRBD1. CDR3 length: 12 amino acids. J was trimmed by 6 bases and V by 7 bases; bases with no gene match: 5. Germline CDR1 is SNHLY and CDR2 is FYNNEI. CDR3 bases: TGTGCCAGCATACAGGGGATCCCTGAAGCTTTCTTT. Translated, it gives CASIQGIPEAFF.

Regarding this clonotype: One base away lies a much larger clone, so this may be a sequencing read error. The genes are TRBV7-3 and TRBJ2-3; 10 positions match TRBD2. Germline-derived CDR1 and CDR2 are SGHTA and FQGTGA. This CDR3 has 18 amino acids. CDR3 in DNA: TGTGCCAGCAGCTTAGGAGCGGGGGGGCTGTCTAGCACAGATACGCAGTGTTTT. Translating gives CASSLGAGGLSSTDTQCF.

The V call is TRBV15, the J call TRBJ1-6; D gene uncertain. Germline lookup yields CDR1 LNHNV and CDR2 YYDKDF (reference sequence). V was cut by 3 bases and J by 10 bases, with 16 bases left in between. CDR3 size: 15 residues. As DNA, the CDR3 is TGTGCCACCAGCAGCGTAAAAGGGTCTGGCTCACCCCTCCACTTT. This translates into CATSSVKGSGSPLHF.

This clonotype was seen at least ten times. The gene calls are TRBV10-3 and TRBJ2-3; 9 bases line up with TRBD2. The CDR3 loop spans 20 amino acids. In germline, CDR1 is ENHRY, CDR2 SYGVKD. V lost 7 bases and J lost 4; bases outside the gene matches: 24. The CDR3 nucleotides read TGTGCCATCATGGTTACTGACGTGTTAGCGGGAGTTGAGGGCCCAGATACGCAGTATTTT. Translated, it gives CAIMVTDVLAGVEGPDTQYF.

This chain joins TRBV20-1 and TRBJ2-1; 9 bases are a match to TRBD2. J gave up 3 bases and V 3 bases, and 6 bases lay outside the gene matches. The CDR3 totals 15 residues. From germline, CDR1 is DFQATT and CDR2 SNEGSKA (reference sequence). CDR3 residues: CSASFVAGDYNEQFF. The CDR3 bases are TGCAGTGCTAGTTTTGTAGCGGGGGACTACAATGAGCAGTTCTTC.

This chain connects TRBV9 to TRBJ2-5; TRBD2 is a possible D gene (7 bases). CDR1 SGDLS and CDR2 YYNGEE come from the germline V gene. V lost 3 bases to trimming and J lost 5 bases, with 14 bases between them. This CDR3 spans 14 amino acids. The CDR3 sequence is CASSGGGAKETQYF. CDR3 nucleotides: TGTGCCAGCAGCGGGGGGGGGGCGAAGGAGACCCAGTACTTC. Variable domain in full (rest from reference TRBV9 and TRBJ2-5): DSGVTQTPKHLITATGQRVTLRCSPRSGDLSVYWYQQSLDQGLQFLIQYYNGEERAKGNILERFSAQQFPDLHSELNLSSLELGDSALYFCASSGGGAKETQYFGPGTRLLVL.

The chain employs TRBV19 and TRBJ2-1, with D hard to call. The germline V gene has CDR1 LNHDA and CDR2 SQIVND (reference sequence). The CDR3 has 17 residues. The ends were cut back, 9 bases at V and 5 bases at J, with 26 bases in the middle. DNA for the CDR3: TGTGCCAGCTCACCACTATTCGACACCTCATGGGACAATGAGCAGTTCTTC. Its translation: CASSPLFDTSWDNEQFF.

This clonotype was observed many times. This chain connects TRBV2 to TRBJ2-1; the D is unclear. The CDR3 totals 12 residues. CDR1 is SNHLY, CDR2 FYNNEI, per germline. The V gene lost 10 bases and the J gene lost 4 bases, with 11 bases spanning the gap. The CDR3 bases are TGTGCCATCCAGAGACGGTACAATGAGCAGTTCTTC. This codes for CAIQRRYNEQFF.

This clonotype has ten or more counts. V usage is TRBV7-8 and J usage is TRBJ1-4; the D is unclear. Trimming stripped 2 bases from V and 3 bases from J, with 10 bases between. The V gene's germline CDR1 is SGHVS and CDR2 FQNEAQ. The CDR3 has 15 residues. CDR3: CASSLFRGPNEKLFF. CDR3 in DNA: TGTGCCAGCAGCTTATTCAGAGGCCCTAATGAAAAACTGTTTTTT.

J is TRBJ1-4 and V is TRBV29-1; no definite D call. V lost 4 bases to trimming and J lost 10 bases, with 4 bases between them. The germline gives CDR1 SQVTM, CDR2 ANQGSEA. This CDR3 comprises 9 residues. The CDR3 is CSVGGKLFF. The CDR3 coding sequence is TGCAGCGTTGGCGGAAAACTGTTTTTT.

This clonotype appeared once. The chain links TRBV15 to TRBJ1-2; D not certain. The CDR3 loop spans 12 amino acids. Trimming removed 0 bases at V and 9 bases at J, with 8 bases between. The germline gives CDR1 LNHNV, CDR2 YYDKDF (reference sequence). The CDR3 reads CATSRDGQSYTF. In nucleotides, the CDR3 is TGTGCCACCAGCAGAGATGGGCAGAGCTACACCTTC.